Here is one T cell receptor (beta chain) with its context. Its cognate antigen is unknown. TCRdb's copy holds only in-frame clones and misses some; the assay was immunoSEQ multiplex PCR. The table lists over 120,000 clones, 89% of them singletons. This sample was taken from a study of T cell responses to AZD1222 COVID-19 vaccine. Overall study results and limits: Once two AZD1222 doses were given, Spike-specific TCR breadth and depth went up. Along spike, vaccine-associated CD4 TCRs were found throughout, with dominance at 160-218 and 743-854. Mostly white British, mostly female donors; authors suggested clonal diversity may be underestimated. After the peak T cell response, and only then, were repertoires sampled.

Germline V lookup: CDR1 GTSNPN, CDR2 SVGIG (reference sequence). CDR3 length: 14 amino acids. Trimming shortened V by 2 bases and J by 8 bases, and 13 bases separated the two germline ends. Material: peripheral blood, obtained 28 days after the second AZD1222 dose. The clonotype was recovered from an adult who received the AZD1222 COVID-19 vaccine. The chain recombines TRBV30 with TRBJ1-6; D possibly corresponds to TRBD1 (6 bases). The CDR3 spells CAWSQSQGDSPLHF. As DNA, the CDR3 is TGTGCCTGGAGTCAGTCACAGGGCGATTCACCCCTCCACTTT.